The TCR beta chain described here comes from a study of shared clonotypes between healthy human individuals (TCRdb year 2020). In the study overall: The cohort included a few men and two women between 18 and 49 years of age. For each donor, CD4 naive and CD4 memory were each run on three plates, CD8 naive on two plates, and CD8 memory on one plate. Blood TCR repertoires of four to six healthy adults were deeply sequenced to estimate repertoire size and the extent of clonotype sharing between individuals. Different laboratories and diverse techniques were used to prepare libraries and sequence TCR repertoires, to increase sequencing depth and limit assay-specific biases. Each donor's leukapheresis produced roughly between about 0.9 and 9.5 billion PBMCs.

TCR CDR3 regions were amplified from genomic DNA by multiplex PCR using the deep immunoSEQ assay. For each cell subset, the extracted genomic DNA was distributed evenly across all wells of several immunoSEQ 96-well plates, and each plate served as one replicate. For sorted subsets, each replicate PCR was loaded with about 0.2 ug genomic DNA, equivalent to 25,000 to 30,000 T cell genomes. Purified libraries were measured with a Qubit 3.0 fluorometer, size-checked on a Bioanalyzer 2100, and measured again with the KAPA Library Quantification kit. Every immunoSEQ 96-well plate was sequenced on a dedicated single-read 150-cycle Illumina NextSeq 550 flow cell. Per the authors' processing: Because only junctional sequences without quality scores were contained in the immunoSEQ output, filtering matching that applied to full-length reads could not be performed. Sequences were annotated with PyIR, a Python wrapper for IgBLAST v1.9, and V/J genes and CDR3 were assigned using IMGT germline references. Reads with weak V/J assignments (E-value above 1e-6), missing CDR3, stop codons, out-of-frame junctions, or ambiguous translated residues were removed. V3J clonotypes were defined as sequences sharing an identical inferred V gene, J gene, and CDR3 amino acid sequence. Percentage overlap between repertoires was computed as shared unique clonotypes divided by the size of the smaller repertoire. Three approaches were used to assess repertoire richness: RTK rarefaction, the Chao1 estimator, and Recon v2.1 estimates of unobserved clonotypes. Generation probabilities for all TCRbeta clonotypes obtained by the gDNA method from several donors were computed using OLGA. Here the immuneACCESS table is served through TCRdb, limited to in-frame sequences with V and J called. Missing clones are a known gap in these copies; in checked studies unresolved V genes cover under half, and the rest lacks a known reason. V, J and clone size were drawn from that table, and D and trimming were deduced from the DNA. The sample profile shows 950,000 to 1,100,000 clones; around 74% of them were found once. The ten biggest clones cover approximately 1.3% of the sample.

General study outcomes and caveats: Because the study included only a small number of donors, the genetic and exposure-history diversity represented was limited. Even with the large sequencing depth, rarefaction of the sorted-subset datasets indicated that sequencing was incomplete. Compared with non-shared clonotypes, clonotypes shared by all four sorted-subset donors had higher generation probabilities. When a handful of donors were compared, the shared fraction of clonotypes was around 5% for naive CD4, 3.5% to 4% for naive CD8, about 2.4% for memory CD4, and 0.35% to 0.4% for memory CD8. Only blood was sampled, and tissue TCR repertoires likely differ from those in blood. Naive subsets generally had larger estimated clonotype richness than memory subsets. Pairwise subsampling led to the expectation that sequencing depth would affect the degree of clonotype sharing among donors.

The donors were healthy, HIV-negative adults who had no recently reported acute infections or vaccinations. All donors were Caucasian adults living in Nashville, Tennessee, USA. CD4+ T cells were enriched through magnetic negative selection, after which naive cells were positively selected on CD45RA and the remaining negative fraction served as the memory subset. Blood was collected by leukapheresis, and PBMCs were isolated by Ficoll-Histopaque density gradient centrifugation and then cryopreserved in liquid nitrogen vapor phase. Analytical flow cytometry was used to check the purity and quantity of each magnetically sorted T cell population. Genomic DNA was isolated from each sorted fraction and quantified by UV absorbance on a Nanodrop 2000c. Details on this clone: There is no known antigen for this receptor. No much larger clonotype is one base removed from it; base qualities were not supplied.

The CDR3 measures 15 amino acids from cysteine to phenylalanine. Just the 45-base CDR3 DNA is kept, in frame starting at base 1. CDR1 and CDR2 were assigned from the germline V gene as MDHEN and SYDVKM. V is pruned by 7 bases and J by 2 bases, leaving 8 bases of the junction without a gene match. The material sequenced was memory CD4+ T cells sorted from blood. Sample cell subset or site, as interpreted from the label and publication: CD45RA-negative fraction. The receptor chain draws on TRBV28 and TRBJ2-7, and TRBD1 aligns with 10 junction nucleotides. The origin of this receptor is a man aged 18-30 years in good health. This receptor has the CDR3 CASTPLGQGAYEQYF. The nucleotide sequence is TGTGCCAGCACCCCTCTCGGACAGGGGGCCTACGAGCAGTACTTC.